This T cell receptor (beta chain) was identified during a study of cytomegalovirus exposure and HLA in healthy donors. Study in general: Early released data comprised around 79 million unique TCRs from HLA-typed donors.

PCR amplification relied on 60 Vbeta primers (plus 13 Jbeta primers). This table comes from immunoSEQ multiplex PCR, and its TCRdb copy is limited to in-frame clones, with some not included. There are about 200,000 clones in the sample; roughly 13% occur only once, and approximately 8.3% lies in the top ten. V lost 3 bases and J lost 0, with 5 bases in between. Looked up from germline, CDR1 is SNHLY and CDR2 is FYNNEI. The CDR3 runs 13 residues. This receptor was obtained from a man aged 45 to 65 in good health and CMV-seropositive. The gene calls are TRBV2 and TRBJ2-5; D not resolved. Sequencing used PBMCs. CDR3 amino acids: CASSEPNQETQYF. As DNA, the CDR3 is TGTGCCAGCAGTGAGCCTAACCAAGAGACCCAGTACTTC. The variable domain in full, with the rest retrieved from reference TRBV2 and TRBJ2-5, is EPEVTQTPSHQVTQMGQEVILRCVPISNHLYFYWYRQILGQKVEFLVSFYNNEISEKSEIFDDQFSVERPDGSNFTLKIRSTKLEDSAMYFCASSEPNQETQYFGPGTRLLVL.